This T cell receptor (beta chain) was identified in a study of blood T cell repertoires in COVID-19. As for the study in general: Nucleic acid was either cDNA or gDNA, and it came from T cells, B-cell-depleted T cells, or PBMCs.

Which cohort a participant joined came from the clinical history participants gave. This clone was observed a few times. Authors' processing steps: Estimation of nucleated cell counts relied on the amplification of reference gene primers. Assay used: immunoSEQ multiplex PCR; TCRdb lists only in-frame clones, some missing. V and J calls and clone size come straight from that table; D and trimming were deduced from the DNA. The sample records almost 350,000 clones, 88% being singletons. CDR3 size: 15 residues. V lost 1 base and J 7 bases, leaving 11 bases between the germline ends. Per the germline V gene, CDR1 is MGHDK and CDR2 is SYGVNS.

The source material was PBMCs or T cells enriched from blood (not recorded which). V usage is TRBV25-1 and J usage is TRBJ1-6; D uncertain. This clonotype was sampled from a woman under 40 who had been exposed to COVID-19. The CDR3 sequence: CASSEWVPENSPLHF. The CDR3 DNA is TGTGCCAGCAGTGAATGGGTTCCGGAGAATTCACCCCTCCACTTT.